Below, 27 T cell receptor beta chains from the same sample are listed, as sequenced in a study of T cell responses to AZD1222 COVID-19 vaccine. Repertoires were generated with immunoSEQ multiplex PCR, while TCRdb's copy carries only in-frame clones and drops some. The table records 110,000 or so clones, about 88% of them present only once. Sequencing was performed on peripheral blood, taken 28 days after the second AZD1222 dose. The receptors here all came from an adult who received the AZD1222 COVID-19 vaccine.

J is TRBJ2-7 and V is TRBV5-1, with no clear D. The CDR3 has 13 residues. Germline V gene sequence: CDR1 SGHRS, CDR2 YFSETQ. V lost 1 base and J 0 bases, leaving 5 bases between the germline ends. Here the CDR3 reads CASSLPNSYEQYF. For the CDR3, the DNA is TGCGCCAGCAGCTTGCCCAACTCCTACGAGCAGTACTTC.

The CDR3, as DNA: TGTGCCAGCAGCAGGTGGGCGCTGGGGGAGCTGTTTTTT. Protein: CASSRWALGELFF. The V gene is TRBV13, the J gene TRBJ2-2; D unresolved. CDR3 length equals 13 residues. The V gene's germline CDR1 is PRHDT and CDR2 FYEKMQ (reference sequence). Trimming took 5 bases from V and 8 from J, leaving 12 bases between them.

The chain is built from TRBV11-2 and TRBJ1-2; TRBD1 is a possible D gene (6 bases). Trimming stripped 4 bases from V and 0 bases from J, with 15 bases between. The germline V gene encodes CDR1 SGHAT and CDR2 FQNNGV. The CDR3 sequence is 16 residues long. The CDR3 here is CASSSQGAAPNYGYTF. The CDR3 nucleotides are TGTGCCAGCAGCTCACAGGGAGCGGCCCCTAACTATGGCTACACCTTC.

The genes are TRBV30 and TRBJ2-5; D possibly uses TRBD1 or TRBD2 (5 bases each). The ends were cut back, 0 bases at V and 1 base at J, with 9 bases in the middle. The CDR3 has 14 residues. From germline, CDR1 is GTSNPN and CDR2 SVGIG (reference sequence). The CDR3 region is CAWSVGARQETQYF. The CDR3 DNA follows: TGTGCCTGGAGTGTCGGGGCCCGCCAAGAGACCCAGTACTTC.

The V gene is TRBV7-9, the J gene TRBJ1-6; a weak D match, TRBD1 (5 bases). Deletions cut 1 base from V and 4 bases from J, with 5 bases between. The CDR3 runs 14 residues. From germline, CDR1 is SEHNR and CDR2 FQNEAQ (reference sequence). The CDR3 nucleotides read TGTGCCAGCAGCTTAGAGGGGTATAATTCACCCCTCCACTTT. Encoded protein: CASSLEGYNSPLHF.

This chain connects TRBV28 to TRBJ1-1; D possibly corresponds to TRBD1 (6 bases). CDR1 is MDHEN and CDR2 is SYDVKM in the germline V gene. CDR3 size: 16 residues. Trimming took off 3 bases at V and 9 bases at J, with 23 bases between the two ends. The DNA of the CDR3 is TGTGCCAGCAGTTTTCCGCAGGGGTCGACACTTGGGCAAGCTTTCTTT. Translation: CASSFPQGSTLGQAFF.

This rearrangement joins TRBV28 to TRBJ1-4; TRBD1 is a possible D gene (6 bases). Germline lookup yields CDR1 MDHEN and CDR2 SYDVKM. This CDR3 comprises 17 residues. Deletions cut 6 bases from V and 0 bases from J, with 17 bases between. The CDR3 DNA reads TGTGCCAGCAGCCCACAGGGTTTAGGGGCAACTAATGAAAAACTGTTTTTT. This codes for CASSPQGLGATNEKLFF.

The V call is TRBV2, the J call TRBJ1-4; 7 bases line up with TRBD1. The CDR3 runs to 15 residues. J gave up 2 bases and V 7 bases, and 7 bases lay outside the gene matches. CDR1 SNHLY and CDR2 FYNNEI come from the germline V gene. This CDR3 reads CASTSQGTTNEKLFF. The CDR3 nucleotides read TGTGCCAGCACATCACAGGGGACGACTAATGAAAAACTGTTTTTT.

CDR3 in amino acids: CASSFRGVEQYF. In DNA, the CDR3 is TGTGCCAGCAGTTTCAGGGGCGTTGAGCAGTACTTC. The chain is built from TRBV12-3 or TRBV12-4 and TRBJ2-7; perhaps TRBD1 as D (6 bases). The CDR3 covers 12 residues. The ends were cut back, 3 bases at V and 7 bases at J, with 10 bases in the middle.

The CDR3: CASSEFPRLAGANTGELFF. Written as DNA, the CDR3 is TGTGCCAGCAGTGAATTCCCAAGACTAGCGGGGGCCAACACCGGGGAGCTGTTTTTT. The rearrangement joins TRBV6-1 to TRBJ2-2; 12 positions match TRBD2. J gave up 2 bases and V 2 bases, and 9 bases lay outside the gene matches. Per the germline V gene, CDR1 is MNHNS and CDR2 is SASEGT. The CDR3 consists of 19 residues.

The genes are TRBV28 and TRBJ2-7; possibly TRBD2 for D (6 bases). Germline V gives CDR1 MDHEN, CDR2 SYDVKM. This CDR3 spans 15 amino acids. Between the trimmed V and J ends, which lost 6 bases and 4 bases, there was a span of 19 bases. The CDR3 bases are TGTGCCAGCAGCCACGACTCGGGAGTGGATTACGAGCAGTACTTC. It translates to CASSHDSGVDYEQYF.

The chain employs TRBV30 and TRBJ1-2; 7 positions match TRBD1. CDR1 and CDR2 from the germline V gene are GTSNPN and SVGIG (reference sequence). The CDR3 extends over 14 amino acids. V lost 2 bases and J lost 5; bases outside the gene matches: 8. DNA for the CDR3: TGTGCCTGGAGTATCGATACAGGGGAATATGGCTACACCTTC. It yields the protein CAWSIDTGEYGYTF. The full variable domain, in which reference TRBV30 and TRBJ1-2 provide the parts outside the CDR3, is SQTIHQWPATLVQPVGSPLSLECTVEGTSNPNLYWYRQAAGRGLQLLFYSVGIGQISSEVPQNLSASRPQDRQFILSSKKLLLSDSGFYLCAWSIDTGEYGYTFGSGTRLTVV.

The rearrangement links TRBV9 to TRBJ1-2; D is perhaps TRBD1 (6 bases). The CDR3 extends over 13 amino acids. With 4 bases removed from V and 7 bases from J, the gap between germline ends came to 14 bases. Germline lookup yields CDR1 SGDLS and CDR2 YYNGEE. The CDR3 spells CASSPAGGAGYTF. DNA for the CDR3: TGTGCCAGCAGCCCTGCCGGGGGGGCTGGCTACACCTTC.

The chain joins TRBV5-3 to TRBJ1-2; D is unclear. TRBV5-3 is classed as an ORF, of uncertain function. The CDR3 is made up of 21 amino acids. V was clipped by 1 base and J by 0 bases, with 28 bases between them. DNA for the CDR3: TGTGCCAGAAGCTTGTTGGGTGGGCCGTCGAGAAGGGTACTAACTAACTATGGCTACACCTTC. It codes for CARSLLGGPSRRVLTNYGYTF.

This chain connects TRBV7-9 to TRBJ2-5; D may be TRBD1 or TRBD2 (6 bases each). Per the germline V gene, CDR1 is SEHNR and CDR2 is FQNEAQ (reference sequence). The length of the CDR3 is 16 residues. With 2 bases removed from V and 2 bases from J, the gap between germline ends came to 15 bases. In nucleotides, the CDR3 is TGTGCCAGCAGCTTATACGGGGGCGCCAGGCAAGAGACCCAGTACTTC. This codes for CASSLYGGARQETQYF.

Only a few counts were recorded for this clone. The J gene is TRBJ1-1, the V gene TRBV5-1, with TRBD1 as a possible D gene (6 bases). V was shortened by 2 bases and J by 6 bases, with 8 bases between the two germline ends. The CDR3 is 12 residues long. Germline V CDR1 and CDR2: SGHRS, YFSETQ. The CDR3 spells CASSFQGSEAFF. The CDR3 DNA follows: TGCGCCAGCAGCTTTCAGGGGTCTGAAGCTTTCTTT.

The rearrangement joins TRBV12-3 or TRBV12-4 to TRBJ1-1; D ambiguous. CDR3 size: 13 residues. V gave up 1 base and J gave up 3 bases, with 6 bases separating them. Written as DNA, the CDR3 is TGTGCCAGCAGTTTAGTTTGGGACACTGAAGCTTTCTTT. It encodes CASSLVWDTEAFF.

The chain uses TRBV6-2 or TRBV6-3 and TRBJ2-7, with 15 nucleotides matching TRBD2. There are 16 residues in the CDR3. Looked up from germline, CDR1 is MNHEY and CDR2 is SVGEGT. V was pared by 5 bases and J by 10 bases, with 12 bases of the junction left unmatched. CDR3 sequence (DNA): TGTGCCAGCAGTACCCAAACCCGGGGACTAGCGGGAGGACAGTACTTC. Its protein is CASSTQTRGLAGGQYF.

V is TRBV11-3 and J is TRBJ2-3; no reliable D call. The CDR3 runs 18 residues. Trimming shortened V by 1 base and J by 0 bases, and 17 bases separated the two germline ends. The V gene's germline CDR1 is SGHNT and CDR2 YENEEA. This CDR3 is CASSLGALRGTSTDTQYF. In nucleotides, the CDR3 is TGTGCCAGCAGCTTAGGGGCCCTACGCGGAACTAGCACAGATACGCAGTATTTT.

V and J are TRBV6-2 or TRBV6-3 and TRBJ1-1; 12 bases align to TRBD1. The V and J ends lost 4 bases and 4 bases, in that order; junction bases with no gene match: 19. Per the germline V gene, CDR1 is MNHEY and CDR2 is SVGEGT. The CDR3 length is 20 residues. The CDR3 coding sequence is TGTGCCAGCAGTTTCGACCGGGACAGGGGGCAGGATCTGCGGGGCACTGAAGCTTTCTTT. Its translation is CASSFDRDRGQDLRGTEAFF.

The DNA of the CDR3 is TGTGCTAGTGGTTTGGTTGGCCTCGGTGAGCAGTTCTTC. Protein: CASGLVGLGEQFF. The chain uses TRBV12-5 and TRBJ2-1; D not certain. Per the germline V gene, CDR1 is LGHNT and CDR2 is FRNRAP. V was clipped by 0 bases and J by 9 bases, with 9 bases between them. The CDR3 is 13 amino acids.

This chain uses TRBV27 with TRBJ2-1; 7 nucleotides line up with TRBD2. Germline CDR1 is MNHEY and CDR2 is SMNVEV (reference sequence). The V gene end was trimmed by 3 bases and the J gene end by 6 bases; junction bases not matched to a gene: 14. The CDR3 length is 17 residues. CDR3 in DNA: TGTGCCAGCAGTTTGGTCCCGACTAGCCGTCTAGGCAATGAGCAGTTCTTC. Translated, it gives CASSLVPTSRLGNEQFF.

This clone has just one count. The chain joins TRBV10-2 to TRBJ1-1, with 9 bases lining up with TRBD1. After removal of 3 bases from V and 5 bases from J, the junction contained 4 bases not matched to a gene. Germline lookup yields CDR1 WSHSY and CDR2 SAAADI. The CDR3 runs to 14 residues. The CDR3 DNA reads as TGCGCCAGCAGTGAACAGGGGGCGAGGACTGAAGCTTTCTTT. Translated, it gives CASSEQGARTEAFF.

The chain links TRBV5-1 to TRBJ2-7, with D perhaps matching TRBD1 or TRBD2 (6 bases each). The CDR3 covers 17 residues. The V end was cut by 0 bases, the J end by 5 bases, with 21 bases between. The germline V gene has CDR1 SGHRS and CDR2 YFSETQ. CDR3 in amino acids: CASSLARRGVGRNEQYF. CDR3 DNA sequence: TGCGCCAGCAGCTTGGCCCGAAGGGGGGTTGGTCGGAACGAGCAGTACTTC.

The V gene is TRBV28, the J gene TRBJ1-1; D might be TRBD1 (5 bases). The germline CDR1 and CDR2 sequences are MDHEN and SYDVKM. The ends were cut back, 8 bases at V and 1 base at J, with 11 bases in the middle. CDR3 length equals 13 residues. The CDR3 spells CASLRGENTEAFF. The DNA for the CDR3 is TGTGCCAGCTTACGAGGGGAGAACACTGAAGCTTTCTTT.

The V gene is TRBV11-2, the J gene TRBJ2-7; D uncertain. Germline V gives CDR1 SGHAT, CDR2 FQNNGV. There are 12 residues in the CDR3. Trimming shortened V by 4 bases and J by 7 bases, and 11 bases separated the two germline ends. In DNA, the CDR3 is TGTGCCAGCAGCTCGATCCCGGGTGAGCAGTACTTC. Amino acid sequence: CASSSIPGEQYF.

The chain employs TRBV3-1 (or the pseudogene TRBV3-2) and TRBJ2-3, with a tentative D call TRBD2 (7 bases). V lost 1 base to trimming and J lost 0 bases, with 14 bases between them. The CDR3 length is 17 residues. Germline CDR1 LGHDT, CDR2 YNNKEL (reference sequence). Here the CDR3 DNA reads TGTGCCAGCAGCCAAGGGATGGCGGGGGCGAGCACAGATACGCAGTATTTT. Residues: CASSQGMAGASTDTQYF.